This TCR beta chain stems from a study of ipilimumab plus nivolumab after autologous stem cell transplantation. Study results and caveats: Per the authors, repertoire, Treg and microbiota data justify further study.

Concerning this clone: The target antigen is unknown.

The repertoire was sequenced with immunoSEQ multiplex PCR; TCRdb's copy has only in-frame clones and lacks some. This table has about 17,000 clones, roughly 84% appearing once. The CDR3 loop spans 17 amino acids. From germline, CDR1 is KGHSH and CDR2 LQKENI. Trimming shortened V by 2 bases and J by 10 bases, and 23 bases separated the two germline ends. This clonotype was obtained from a male donor with diffuse large B-cell lymphoma. Sequencing used PBMCs, obtained in a trial of ipilimumab plus nivolumab as post-transplant consolidation. The V gene is TRBV18, the J gene TRBJ1-4, with D maybe TRBD1 (5 bases). CDR3 in amino acids: CASSPTPSTVTRGKLFF. The CDR3 nucleotides are TGTGCCAGCTCACCAACCCCATCGACAGTAACTAGGGGAAAACTGTTTTTT.